The sequence of this T cell receptor beta chain was determined in a study of T cell repertoires in cytomegalovirus infection. TCRdb reprocessed the reads via MiXCR and lists one record per CDR3 protein. The sample includes roughly 920,000 distinct CDR3 sequences, around a third of them seen just once. This clonotype was recorded at least ten times. No antigen is known for it. The input for sequencing was cultured CD8+ T cells from PBMCs, taken from culture after CMV antigen stimulation. This sequence was found in a human donor in good health (CMV status not recorded). Some clones in this sample may be carry-over from other donors' samples.

The CDR3 nucleotides are TGTGCCAGCAGCTTATACTACACAGGGTCTGGCACAGATACGCAGTATTTT. Translating it yields CASSLYYTGSGTDTQYF. The chain couples TRBV5-4 to TRBJ2-3; a possible D gene is TRBD1 (6 bases). Germline CDR1 reads SGHNT; CDR2 reads YYREEE (reference sequence). V lost 2 bases, J lost 1 base, and 17 bases lay in between. The CDR3 runs 17 residues. Looking up the rest from reference TRBV5-4 and TRBJ2-3 gives the full variable domain: ETGVTQSPTHLIKTRGQQVTLRCSSQSGHNTVSWYQQALGQGPQFIFQYYREEENGRGNFPPRFSGLQFPNYSSELNVNALELDDSALYLCASSLYYTGSGTDTQYFGPGTRLTVL.